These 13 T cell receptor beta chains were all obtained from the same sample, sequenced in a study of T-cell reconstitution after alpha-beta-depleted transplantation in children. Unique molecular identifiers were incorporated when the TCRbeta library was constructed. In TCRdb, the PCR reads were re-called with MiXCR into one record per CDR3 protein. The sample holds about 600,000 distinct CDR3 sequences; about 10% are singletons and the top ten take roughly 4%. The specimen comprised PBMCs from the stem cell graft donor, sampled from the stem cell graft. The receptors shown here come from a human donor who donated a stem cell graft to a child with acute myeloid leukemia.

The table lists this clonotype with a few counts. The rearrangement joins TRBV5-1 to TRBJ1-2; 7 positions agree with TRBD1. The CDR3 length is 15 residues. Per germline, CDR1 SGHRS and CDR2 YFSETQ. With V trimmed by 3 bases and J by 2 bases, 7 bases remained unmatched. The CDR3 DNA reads TGCGCCAGCAGCTCAACAGGGGACCCCAACTATGGCTACACCTTC. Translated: CASSSTGDPNYGYTF.

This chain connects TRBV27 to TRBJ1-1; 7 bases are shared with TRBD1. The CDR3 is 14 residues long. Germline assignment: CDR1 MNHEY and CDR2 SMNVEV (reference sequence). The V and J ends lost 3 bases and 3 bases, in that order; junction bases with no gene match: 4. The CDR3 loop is CASSFEGAYTEAFF. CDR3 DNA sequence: TGTGCCAGCAGTTTTGAGGGGGCTTACACTGAAGCTTTCTTT.

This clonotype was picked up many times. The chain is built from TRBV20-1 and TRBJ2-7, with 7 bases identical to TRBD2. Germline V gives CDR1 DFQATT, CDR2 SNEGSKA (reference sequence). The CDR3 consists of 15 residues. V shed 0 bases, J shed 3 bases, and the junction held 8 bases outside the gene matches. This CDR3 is CSARDFLRENYEQYF. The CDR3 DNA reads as TGCAGTGCTAGAGATTTTCTGCGGGAGAACTACGAGCAGTACTTC.

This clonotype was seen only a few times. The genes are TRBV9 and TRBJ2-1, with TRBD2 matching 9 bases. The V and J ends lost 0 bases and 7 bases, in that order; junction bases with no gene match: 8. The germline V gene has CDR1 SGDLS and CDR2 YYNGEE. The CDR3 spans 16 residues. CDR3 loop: CASSVAPAGGGNEQFF. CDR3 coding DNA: TGTGCCAGCAGCGTAGCTCCTGCGGGAGGGGGGAATGAGCAGTTCTTC.

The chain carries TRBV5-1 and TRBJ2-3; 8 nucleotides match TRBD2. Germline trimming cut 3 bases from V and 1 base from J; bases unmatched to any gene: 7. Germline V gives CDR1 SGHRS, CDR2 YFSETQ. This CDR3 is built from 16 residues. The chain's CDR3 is CASSSGLAHGTDTQYF. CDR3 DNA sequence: TGCGCCAGCAGCTCAGGACTAGCCCATGGCACAGATACGCAGTATTTT.

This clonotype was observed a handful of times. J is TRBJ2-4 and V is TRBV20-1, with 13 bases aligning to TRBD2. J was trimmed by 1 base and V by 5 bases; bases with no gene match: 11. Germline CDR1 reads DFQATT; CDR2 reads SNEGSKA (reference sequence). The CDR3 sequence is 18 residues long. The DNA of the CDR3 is TGCAGTGCTTTGCGGACTAGCGGGAGTTCGTCGGCCAAAAACATTCAGTACTTC. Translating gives CSALRTSGSSSAKNIQYF.

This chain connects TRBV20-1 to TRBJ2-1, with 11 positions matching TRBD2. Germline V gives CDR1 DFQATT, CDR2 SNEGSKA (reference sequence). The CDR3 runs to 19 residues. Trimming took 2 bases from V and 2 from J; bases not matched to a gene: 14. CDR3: CSARFVFGGLAETYNEQFF. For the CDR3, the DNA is TGCAGTGCTAGATTTGTCTTTGGGGGACTAGCGGAAACCTACAATGAGCAGTTCTTC.

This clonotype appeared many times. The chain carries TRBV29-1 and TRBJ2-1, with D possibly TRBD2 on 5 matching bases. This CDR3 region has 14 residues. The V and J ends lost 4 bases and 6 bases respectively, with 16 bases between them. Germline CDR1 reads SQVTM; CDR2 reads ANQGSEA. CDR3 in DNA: TGCAGCGTTGCACCCGAGGGCCCCAGCAATGAGCAGTTCTTC. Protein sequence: CSVAPEGPSNEQFF.

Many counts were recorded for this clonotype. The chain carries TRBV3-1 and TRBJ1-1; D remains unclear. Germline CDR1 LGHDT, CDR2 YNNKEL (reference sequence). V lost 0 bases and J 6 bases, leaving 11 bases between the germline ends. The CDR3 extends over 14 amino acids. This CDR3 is CASSQDVGRAEAFF. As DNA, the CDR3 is TGTGCCAGCAGCCAAGATGTCGGTAGAGCTGAAGCTTTCTTT.

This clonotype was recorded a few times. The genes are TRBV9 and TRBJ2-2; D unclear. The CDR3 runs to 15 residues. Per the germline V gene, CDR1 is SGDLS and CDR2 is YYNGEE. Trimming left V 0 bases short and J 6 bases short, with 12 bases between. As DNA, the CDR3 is TGTGCCAGCAGCGTAGACGGTCGGTTGGCCGGGGAGCTGTTTTTT. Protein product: CASSVDGRLAGELFF.

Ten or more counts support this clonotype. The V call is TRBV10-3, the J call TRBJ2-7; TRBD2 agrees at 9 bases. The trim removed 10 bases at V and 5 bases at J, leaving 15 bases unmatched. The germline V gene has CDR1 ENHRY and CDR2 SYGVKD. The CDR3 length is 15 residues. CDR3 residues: CATAGTSRPIDEQYF. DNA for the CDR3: TGTGCCACCGCCGGGACTAGCCGACCAATAGACGAGCAGTACTTC.

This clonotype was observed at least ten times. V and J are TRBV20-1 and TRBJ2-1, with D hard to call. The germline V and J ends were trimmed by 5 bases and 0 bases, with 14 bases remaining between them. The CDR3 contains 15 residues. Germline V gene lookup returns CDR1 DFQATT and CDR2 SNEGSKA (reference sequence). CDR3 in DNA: TGCAGTGCTGACCGGCGGTTGAGCTCCTACAATGAGCAGTTCTTC. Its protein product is CSADRRLSSYNEQFF.

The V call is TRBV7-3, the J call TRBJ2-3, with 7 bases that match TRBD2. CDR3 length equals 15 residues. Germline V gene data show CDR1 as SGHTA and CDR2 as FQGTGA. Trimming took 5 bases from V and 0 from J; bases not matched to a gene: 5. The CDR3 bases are TGTGCCAGCAGCGCGGGACTACCTAGCACAGATACGCAGTATTTT. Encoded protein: CASSAGLPSTDTQYF. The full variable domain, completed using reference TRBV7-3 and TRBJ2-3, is GAGVSQTPSNKVTEKGKYVELRCDPISGHTALYWYRQSLGQGPEFLIYFQGTGAADDSGLPNDRFFAVRPEGSVSTLKIQRTERGDSAVYLCASSAGLPSTDTQYFGPGTRLTVL.